A single sample gave rise to the 11 T cell receptor beta chains below, sequenced in a study of shared clonotypes between healthy human individuals. Here immunoSEQ multiplex PCR was the method, and the copy in TCRdb shows in-frame clones only, minus some. The repertoire holds roughly 2.2 million clones, about nine tenths seen once, with about 0.41% in the top ten. Specimen: naive CD4+ T cells from PBMCs. Regarding subset: CD45RA+ positively selected. Receptor source: a man aged 18 to 35 in good health. Some clones in this sample may be carry-over from other donors' samples.

This rearrangement joins TRBV7-2 to TRBJ1-2; no clear D gene. There are 14 residues in the CDR3. Germline loops: CDR1 SGHTA, CDR2 FQGNSA. The ends were cut back, 0 bases at V and 3 bases at J, with 8 bases in the middle. The CDR3 DNA follows: TGTGCCAGCAGCTTAGCGCTGACGGACTATGGCTACACCTTC. Its translation is CASSLALTDYGYTF.

A word on this clone: Other DNA sequences of this sample code for an identical CDR3. The V call is TRBV5-1, the J call TRBJ1-2; no clear D. Germline loops: CDR1 SGHRS, CDR2 YFSETQ. Trimming took off 0 bases at V and 6 bases at J, with 6 bases between the two ends. The length of the CDR3 is 12 residues. The chain's CDR3 is CASSLEGNGYTF. In DNA, the CDR3 is TGCGCCAGCAGCTTGGAGGGAAATGGCTACACCTTC.

The chain joins TRBV28 to TRBJ2-3; D unresolved. Germline V gives CDR1 MDHEN, CDR2 SYDVKM. Trimming left V 6 bases short and J 6 bases short, with 10 bases between. The CDR3 runs to 12 residues. The CDR3 loop reads CASSGIDDTQYF. The CDR3 DNA is TGTGCCAGCAGCGGTATTGACGATACGCAGTATTTT.

The rearrangement links TRBV4-1 to TRBJ2-5; D not certain. CDR3 length: 15 residues. Trimming shortened V by 4 bases and J by 1 base, and 13 bases separated the two germline ends. CDR1 and CDR2 (germline): MGHRA, YSYEKL. The CDR3 DNA reads TGCGCCAGCAGCCCTGGAAAGGGCGGCCAAGAGACCCAGTACTTC. Its protein product is CASSPGKGGQETQYF.

V is TRBV5-1 and J is TRBJ2-1; 11 bases agree with TRBD2. V lost 5 bases, J lost 3 bases, and 4 bases stayed unmatched. Germline values: CDR1 SGHRS, CDR2 YFSETQ. The CDR3 totals 15 residues. The DNA for the CDR3 is TGCGCCAGCAGACCTCTAGCGGGAGGCTACAATGAGCAGTTCTTC. Amino acid sequence: CASRPLAGGYNEQFF.

This rearrangement joins TRBV7-6 to TRBJ2-3; no definite D call. Trimming stripped 5 bases from V and 2 bases from J, with 14 bases between. The CDR3 is made up of 15 amino acids. CDR1 and CDR2 from the germline V gene are SGHVS and FNYEAQ. The CDR3 region is CASSLRSGSTDTQYF. The CDR3 DNA follows: TGTGCCAGCAGCCTTAGGTCCGGGTCCACAGATACGCAGTATTTT.

The chain links TRBV5-6 to TRBJ2-1, with 7 bases lining up with TRBD2. There are 15 residues in the CDR3. V was clipped by 5 bases and J by 4 bases; unmatched bases: 9. In germline, CDR1 is SGHDT, CDR2 YYEEEE. CDR3 bases: TGTGCCAGCAGGGAATGGGCGGGAGATTACAATGAGCAGTTCTTC. Translated: CASREWAGDYNEQFF.

The chain uses TRBV18 and TRBJ2-1; the match to TRBD2 covers 10 bases. CDR3 length: 16 amino acids. Germline trimming cut 0 bases from V and 12 bases from J; bases unmatched to any gene: 11. Germline V CDR1 and CDR2: KGHSH, LQKENI. CDR3 sequence (DNA): TGTGCCAGCTCACCACCGGGAGCGGGAGGGGAGCTAAGGCAGTTCTTC. The encoded protein is CASSPPGAGGELRQFF.

This chain joins TRBV4-3 and TRBJ2-7; the D gene could be TRBD1 or TRBD2 (7 bases each). CDR3 length: 15 residues. The germline V and J ends were trimmed by 1 base and 4 bases, with 14 bases remaining between them. Per the germline V gene, CDR1 is LGHNA and CDR2 is YSLEER. The CDR3 region has the DNA TGCGCCAGCAGCCAAGCGGCAGGGGGGGTATACGAGCAGTACTTC. It codes for CASSQAAGGVYEQYF.

The chain combines TRBV2 with TRBJ2-5, with D unclear. The CDR3 contains 15 residues. The germline V gene has CDR1 SNHLY and CDR2 FYNNEI. Trimming pared 4 bases from V and 4 bases from J, leaving 16 bases between. DNA of the CDR3: TGTGCCAGCAGTGCTCCCGTCCGAGGCCCAGAGACCCAGTACTTC. Translation: CASSAPVRGPETQYF.

To note about this clone: The same CDR3 also results from other DNA sequences found in this sample. The chain is built from TRBV28 and TRBJ1-1, with 9 bases that match TRBD1. Germline V gene lookup returns CDR1 MDHEN and CDR2 SYDVKM. The CDR3 extends over 14 amino acids. V was clipped by 5 bases and J by 5 bases; unmatched bases: 6. The CDR3 region has the DNA TGTGCCAGCAGTCTAGGACAGGGGTGGACTGAAGCTTTCTTT. It encodes CASSLGQGWTEAFF.